Listed here is a single T cell receptor (beta chain). This sample was taken from a study of technical replicates of blood from several donors. Repertoires were generated with immunoSEQ multiplex PCR, while TCRdb's copy carries only in-frame clones and drops some. The sample shows about 66,000 clones, 91% of them seen only once. V dropped 4 bases and J dropped 4 bases, with 13 bases sitting between them. There are 13 residues in the CDR3. Germline-derived CDR1 and CDR2 are SQVTM and ANQGSEA. The V and J genes are TRBV29-1 and TRBJ1-2; tentative D call: TRBD1 (5 bases). Material for sequencing was PBMCs. This TCR was sampled from a human donor in good health. Some clones in this sample may be carry-over from other donors' samples. CDR3 loop: CSVAARVGYGYTF. The CDR3 DNA reads as TGCAGCGTTGCGGCCAGGGTGGGCTATGGCTACACCTTC.